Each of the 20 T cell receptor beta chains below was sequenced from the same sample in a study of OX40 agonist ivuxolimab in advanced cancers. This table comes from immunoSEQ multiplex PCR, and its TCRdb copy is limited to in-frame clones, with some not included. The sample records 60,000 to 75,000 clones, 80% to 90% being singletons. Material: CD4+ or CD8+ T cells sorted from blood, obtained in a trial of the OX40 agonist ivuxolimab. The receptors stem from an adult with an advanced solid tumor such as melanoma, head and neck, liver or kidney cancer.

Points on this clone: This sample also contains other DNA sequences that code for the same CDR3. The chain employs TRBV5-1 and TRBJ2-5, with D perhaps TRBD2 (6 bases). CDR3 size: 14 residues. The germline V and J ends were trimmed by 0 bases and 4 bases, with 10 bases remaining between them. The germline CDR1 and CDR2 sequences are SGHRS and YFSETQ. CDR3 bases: TGCGCCAGCAGCTTGGCCGGGGGTGGAGAGACCCAGTACTTC. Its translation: CASSLAGGGETQYF.

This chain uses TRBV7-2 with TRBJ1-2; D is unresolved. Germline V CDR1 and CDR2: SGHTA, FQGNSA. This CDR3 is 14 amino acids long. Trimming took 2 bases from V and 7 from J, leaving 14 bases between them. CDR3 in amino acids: CASSLWMGEGGYTF. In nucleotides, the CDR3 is TGTGCCAGCAGCTTATGGATGGGAGAGGGTGGCTACACCTTC.

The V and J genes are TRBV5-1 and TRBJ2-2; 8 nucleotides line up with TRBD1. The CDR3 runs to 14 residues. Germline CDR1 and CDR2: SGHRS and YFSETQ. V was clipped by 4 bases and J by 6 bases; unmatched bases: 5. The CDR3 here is CASSGTGGAGELFF. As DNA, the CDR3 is TGCGCCAGCAGCGGAACAGGGGGTGCCGGGGAGCTGTTTTTT.

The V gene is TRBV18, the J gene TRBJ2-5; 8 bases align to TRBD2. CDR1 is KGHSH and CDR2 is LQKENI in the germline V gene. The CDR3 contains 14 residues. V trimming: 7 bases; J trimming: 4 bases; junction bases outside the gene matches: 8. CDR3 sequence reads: CASFTGGAGETQYF. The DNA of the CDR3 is TGTGCCAGCTTCACCGGGGGGGCCGGAGAGACCCAGTACTTC.

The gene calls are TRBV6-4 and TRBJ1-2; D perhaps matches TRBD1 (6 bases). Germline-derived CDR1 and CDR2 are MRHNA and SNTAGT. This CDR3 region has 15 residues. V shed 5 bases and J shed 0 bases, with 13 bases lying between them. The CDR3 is CASSPTGPANYGYTF. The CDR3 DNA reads TGTGCCAGCAGTCCGACAGGACCAGCTAACTATGGCTACACCTTC.

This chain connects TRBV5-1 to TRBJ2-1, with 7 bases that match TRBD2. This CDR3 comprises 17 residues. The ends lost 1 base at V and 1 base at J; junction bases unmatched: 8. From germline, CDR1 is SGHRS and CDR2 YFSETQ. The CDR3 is CASSLRVLAVSYNEQFF. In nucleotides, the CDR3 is TGCGCCAGCAGCTTGAGGGTTCTAGCGGTATCCTACAATGAGCAGTTCTTC.

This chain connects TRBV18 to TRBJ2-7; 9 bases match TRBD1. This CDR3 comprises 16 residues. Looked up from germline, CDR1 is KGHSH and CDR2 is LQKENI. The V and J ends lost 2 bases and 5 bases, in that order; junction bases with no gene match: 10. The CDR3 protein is CASSPIGTGIAHEQYF. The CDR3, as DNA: TGTGCCAGCTCACCAATTGGGACAGGGATAGCCCACGAGCAGTACTTC.

The CDR3 loop reads CATLQGRNTEAFF. Here the CDR3 DNA reads TGTGCCACCCTACAGGGGAGGAACACTGAAGCTTTCTTT. The chain recombines TRBV28 with TRBJ1-1; 7 nucleotides align to TRBD1. The CDR3 covers 13 residues. CDR1 and CDR2 from the germline V gene are MDHEN and SYDVKM. Trimming took 10 bases from V and 1 from J; bases not matched to a gene: 6.

The CDR3 spells CSVDTGSGNTIYF. For the CDR3, the DNA is TGCAGCGTTGACACCGGCTCTGGAAACACCATATATTTT. The chain combines TRBV29-1 with TRBJ1-3; no definite D call. CDR1 SQVTM and CDR2 ANQGSEA come from the germline V gene. CDR3 length equals 13 residues. V shed 3 bases and J shed 0 bases, with 6 bases lying between them.

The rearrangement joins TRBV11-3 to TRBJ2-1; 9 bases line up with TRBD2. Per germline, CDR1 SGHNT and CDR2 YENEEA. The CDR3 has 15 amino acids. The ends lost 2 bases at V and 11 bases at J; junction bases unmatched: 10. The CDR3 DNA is TGTGCCAGCAGCTTACGTAGCGGGAGTCAAGGAAAGCAGTTCTTC. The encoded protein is CASSLRSGSQGKQFF.

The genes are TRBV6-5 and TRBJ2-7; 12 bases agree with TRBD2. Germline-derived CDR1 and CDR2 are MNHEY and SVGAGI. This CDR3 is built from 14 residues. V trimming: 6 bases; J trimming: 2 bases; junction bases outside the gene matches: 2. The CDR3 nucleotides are TGTGCCAGCAGACCTAGCGGGGGGGCCTACGAGCAGTACTTC. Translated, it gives CASRPSGGAYEQYF.

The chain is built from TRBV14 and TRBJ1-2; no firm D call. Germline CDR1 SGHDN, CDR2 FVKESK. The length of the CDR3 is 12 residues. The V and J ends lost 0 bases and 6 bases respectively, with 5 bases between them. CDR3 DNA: TGTGCCAGCAGCCAAGATCTGAATGGCTACACCTTC. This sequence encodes CASSQDLNGYTF. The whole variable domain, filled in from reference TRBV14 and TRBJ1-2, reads EAGVTQFPSHSVIEKGQTVTLRCDPISGHDNLYWYRRVMGKEIKFLLHFVKESKQDESGMPNNRFLAERTGGTYSTLKVQPAELEDSGVYFCASSQDLNGYTFGSGTRLTVV.

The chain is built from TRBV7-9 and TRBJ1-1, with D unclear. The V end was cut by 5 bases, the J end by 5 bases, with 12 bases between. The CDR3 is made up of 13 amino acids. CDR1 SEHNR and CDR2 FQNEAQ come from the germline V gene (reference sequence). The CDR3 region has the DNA TGTGCCAGCAGCCTATCGACGAGTACTGAAGCTTTCTTT. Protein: CASSLSTSTEAFF.

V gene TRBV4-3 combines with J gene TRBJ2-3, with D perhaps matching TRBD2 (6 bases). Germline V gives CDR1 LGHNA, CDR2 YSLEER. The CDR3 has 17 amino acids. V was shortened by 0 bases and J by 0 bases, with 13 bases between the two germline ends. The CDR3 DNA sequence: TGCGCCAGCAGCCAAGACGCCGGGGGTTCTAGCACAGATACGCAGTATTTT. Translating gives CASSQDAGGSSTDTQYF.

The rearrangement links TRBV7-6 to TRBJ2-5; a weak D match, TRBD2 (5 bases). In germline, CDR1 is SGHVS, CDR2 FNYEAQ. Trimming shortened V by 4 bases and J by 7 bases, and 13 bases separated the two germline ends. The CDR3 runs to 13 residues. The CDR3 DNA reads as TGTGCCAGCAGCTCCGCAGCAGAGGGGACCCAGTACTTC. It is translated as CASSSAAEGTQYF.

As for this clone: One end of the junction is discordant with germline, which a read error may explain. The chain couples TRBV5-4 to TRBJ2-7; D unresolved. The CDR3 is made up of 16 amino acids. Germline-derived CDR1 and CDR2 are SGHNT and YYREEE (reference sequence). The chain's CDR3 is CASSQDSADRLYEQYF. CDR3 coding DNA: TGCGCCAGCAGCCAAGATTCCGCGGACCGACTCTACGAGCAGTACTTC.

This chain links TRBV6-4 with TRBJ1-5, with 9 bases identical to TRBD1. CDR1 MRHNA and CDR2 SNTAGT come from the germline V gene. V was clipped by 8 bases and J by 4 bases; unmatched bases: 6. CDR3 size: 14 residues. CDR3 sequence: CASEGDRANQPQHF. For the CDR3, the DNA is TGTGCCAGCGAGGGGGACAGGGCAAATCAGCCCCAGCATTTT.

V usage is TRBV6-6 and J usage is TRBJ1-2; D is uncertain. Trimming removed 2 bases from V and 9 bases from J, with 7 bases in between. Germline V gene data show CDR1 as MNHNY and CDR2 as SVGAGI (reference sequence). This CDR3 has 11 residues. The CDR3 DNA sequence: TGTGCCAGCAGTTACGCGGATCGCTACACCTTC. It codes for CASSYADRYTF.

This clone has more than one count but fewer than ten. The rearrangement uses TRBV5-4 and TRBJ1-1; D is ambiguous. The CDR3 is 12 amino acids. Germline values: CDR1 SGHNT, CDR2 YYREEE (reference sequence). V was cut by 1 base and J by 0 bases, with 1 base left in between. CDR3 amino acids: CASSLMNTEAFF. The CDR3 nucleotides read TGTGCCAGCAGCTTGATGAACACTGAAGCTTTCTTT.

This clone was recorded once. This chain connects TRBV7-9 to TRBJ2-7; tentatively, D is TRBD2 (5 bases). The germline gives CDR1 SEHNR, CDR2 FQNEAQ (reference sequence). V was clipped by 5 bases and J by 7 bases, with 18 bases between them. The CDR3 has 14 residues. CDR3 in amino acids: CASSQDGRREEQYF. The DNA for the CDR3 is TGTGCCAGCAGCCAGGACGGTCGAAGGGAGGAGCAGTACTTC.